This record looks at one T cell receptor beta chain sequence and its context. Its antigen is currently unknown. The CDR3 totals 16 residues. Trimming pared 5 bases from V and 0 bases from J, leaving 17 bases between. CDR1 is SGHTA and CDR2 is FQGNSA in the germline V gene. The data stem from a study of cytomegalovirus exposure and HLA in healthy donors. The PCR was carried out with 60 Vbeta primers and 13 Jbeta primers. Only in-frame clones appear in the TCRdb table, and some are missing; sequencing was by immunoSEQ multiplex PCR. In the table there are about 150,000 clones, almost 75% of which are singletons. General observations from the study: Reports indicate that TCR beta sequences accurately predicted the HLA-A and HLA-B alleles of most subjects. In a later analysis, donors in an Asian-associated ancestry cluster reportedly had fewer N-insertions in productive TCRs than the cohort mean.

The receptor's source is a young woman in good health and CMV-seropositive. This chain joins TRBV7-2 and TRBJ2-7; possibly TRBD2 for D (6 bases). The specimen was PBMCs. CDR3 nucleotide sequence: TGTGCCAGCAGCCTAGACGGGACTTCGAGCTCCTACGAGCAGTACTTC. Its protein product is CASSLDGTSSSYEQYF.